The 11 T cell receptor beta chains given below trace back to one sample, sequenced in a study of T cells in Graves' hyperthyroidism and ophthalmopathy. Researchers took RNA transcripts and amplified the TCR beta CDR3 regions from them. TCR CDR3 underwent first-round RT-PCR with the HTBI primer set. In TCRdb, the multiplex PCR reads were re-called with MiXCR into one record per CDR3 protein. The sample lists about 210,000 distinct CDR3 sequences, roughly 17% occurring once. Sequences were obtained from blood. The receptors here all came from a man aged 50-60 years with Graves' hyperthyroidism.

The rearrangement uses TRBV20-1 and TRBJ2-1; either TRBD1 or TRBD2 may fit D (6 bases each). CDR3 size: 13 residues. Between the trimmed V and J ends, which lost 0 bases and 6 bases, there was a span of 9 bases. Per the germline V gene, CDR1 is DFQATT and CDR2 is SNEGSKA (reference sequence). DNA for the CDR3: TGCAGTGCTAGAGATGGGGGGCGCAATGAGCAGTTCTTC. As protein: CSARDGGRNEQFF.

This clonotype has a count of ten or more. CDR3 amino acids: CASFGGGETQYF. In nucleotides, the CDR3 is TGTGCCAGCTTTGGGGGTGGAGAGACCCAGTACTTC. The gene calls are TRBV7-9 and TRBJ2-5; D possibly uses TRBD1 or TRBD2 (5 bases each). This CDR3 spans 12 amino acids. In germline, CDR1 is SEHNR, CDR2 FQNEAQ (reference sequence). Trimming removed 8 bases from V and 4 bases from J, with 11 bases in between.

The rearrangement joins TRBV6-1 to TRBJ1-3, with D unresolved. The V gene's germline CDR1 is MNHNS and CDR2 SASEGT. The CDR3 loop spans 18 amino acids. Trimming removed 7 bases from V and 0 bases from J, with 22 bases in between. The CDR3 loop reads CASTDGLRPTISGNTIYF. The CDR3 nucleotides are TGTGCCAGCACCGACGGGCTCCGACCAACCATCTCTGGAAACACCATATATTTT.

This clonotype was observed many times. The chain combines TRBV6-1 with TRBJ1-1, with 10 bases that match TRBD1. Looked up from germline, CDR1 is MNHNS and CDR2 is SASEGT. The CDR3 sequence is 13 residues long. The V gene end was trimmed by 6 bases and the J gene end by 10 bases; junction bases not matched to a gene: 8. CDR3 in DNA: TGTGCCAGCAGCCGGGACAGGGGAAGGGGAGCTTTCTTT. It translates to CASSRDRGRGAFF.

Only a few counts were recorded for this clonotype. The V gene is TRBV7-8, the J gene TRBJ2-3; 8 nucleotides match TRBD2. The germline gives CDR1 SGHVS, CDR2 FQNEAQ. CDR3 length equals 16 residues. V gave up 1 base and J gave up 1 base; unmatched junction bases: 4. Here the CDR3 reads CASSLVTAGGTDTQYF. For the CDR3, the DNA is TGTGCCAGCAGCTTAGTTACAGCGGGGGGCACAGATACGCAGTATTTT.

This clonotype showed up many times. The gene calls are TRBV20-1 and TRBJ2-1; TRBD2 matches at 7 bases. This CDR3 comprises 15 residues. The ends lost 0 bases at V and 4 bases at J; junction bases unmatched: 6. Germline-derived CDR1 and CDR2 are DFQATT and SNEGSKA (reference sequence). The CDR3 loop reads CSARDPGLSYNEQFF. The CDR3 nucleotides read TGCAGTGCTAGAGACCCGGGACTATCTTACAATGAGCAGTTCTTC.

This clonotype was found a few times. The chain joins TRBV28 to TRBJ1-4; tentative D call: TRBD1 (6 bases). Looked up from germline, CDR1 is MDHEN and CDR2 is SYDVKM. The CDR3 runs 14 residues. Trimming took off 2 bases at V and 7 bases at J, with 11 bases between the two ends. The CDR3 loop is CASSLGGAGEKLFF. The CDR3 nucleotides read TGTGCCAGCAGTTTAGGGGGCGCGGGTGAAAAACTGTTTTTT.

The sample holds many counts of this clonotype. CDR3 sequence: CASSQDRGGARNEQFF. DNA for the CDR3: TGCGCCAGCAGCCAAGATAGAGGGGGCGCACGAAATGAGCAGTTCTTC. The gene calls are TRBV4-3 and TRBJ2-1; 7 bases agree with TRBD1. V lost 0 bases to trimming and J lost 7 bases; unmatched junction nucleotides: 9. CDR1 and CDR2 (germline): LGHNA, YSLEER. There are 16 residues in the CDR3.

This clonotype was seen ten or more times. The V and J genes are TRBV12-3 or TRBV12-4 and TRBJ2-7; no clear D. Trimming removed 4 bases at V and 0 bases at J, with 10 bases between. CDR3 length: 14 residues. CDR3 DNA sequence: TGTGCCAGCAGTTGGGGTCCAGGCTCCTACGAGCAGTACTTC. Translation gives CASSWGPGSYEQYF.

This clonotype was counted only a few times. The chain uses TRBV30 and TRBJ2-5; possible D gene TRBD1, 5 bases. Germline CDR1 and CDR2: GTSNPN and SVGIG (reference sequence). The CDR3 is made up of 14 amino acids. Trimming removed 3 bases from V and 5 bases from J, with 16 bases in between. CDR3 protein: CAWRVKGSGETQYF. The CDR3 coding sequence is TGTGCCTGGAGAGTGAAGGGGTCCGGCGAGACCCAGTACTTC.

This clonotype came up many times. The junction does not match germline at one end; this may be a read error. The CDR3 sequence: CASSPQQTTVTQYF. CDR3 DNA: TGTGCCAGCTCACCACAACAGACCACAGTTACGCAGTATTTT. This rearrangement joins TRBV18 to TRBJ2-3; D is unresolved. Germline CDR1 and CDR2: KGHSH and LQKENI. The CDR3 runs to 14 residues. Supplemented by reference TRBV18 and TRBJ2-3, the full variable domain reads NAGVMQNPRHLVRRRGQEARLRCSPMKGHSHVYWYRQLPEEGLKFMVYLQKENIIDESGMPKERFSAEFPKEGPSILRIQQVVRGDSAAYFCASSPQQTTVTQYFGPGTRLTVL.